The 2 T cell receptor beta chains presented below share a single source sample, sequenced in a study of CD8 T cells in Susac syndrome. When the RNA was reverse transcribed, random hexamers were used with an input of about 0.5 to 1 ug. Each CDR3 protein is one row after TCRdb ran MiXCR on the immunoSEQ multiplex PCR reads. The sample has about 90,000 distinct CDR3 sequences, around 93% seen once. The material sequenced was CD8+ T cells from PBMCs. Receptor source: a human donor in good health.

The DNA for the CDR3 is TGCGCCAGCAGCTCCCCGGGAGAGCAGTACTTC. Its protein is CASSSPGEQYF. V usage is TRBV5-1 and J usage is TRBJ2-7; weak D call: TRBD2 (5 bases). CDR1 is SGHRS and CDR2 is YFSETQ in the germline V gene. V was pared by 3 bases and J by 7 bases, with 8 bases between. CDR3 size: 11 residues.

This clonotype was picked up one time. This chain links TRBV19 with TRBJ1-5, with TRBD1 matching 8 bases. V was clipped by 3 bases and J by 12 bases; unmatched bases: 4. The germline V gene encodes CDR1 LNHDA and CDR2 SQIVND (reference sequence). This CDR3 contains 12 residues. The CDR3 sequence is CASSIGGTGQHF. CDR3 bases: TGTGCCAGTAGTATCGGGGGGACAGGCCAGCATTTT.